A single T cell receptor beta chain is shown here with its context. Its antigen is currently not known. Nothing much larger sits one base from this clone, and base qualities are not available. CDR1 and CDR2, looked up from the germline V gene (reference sequence), are LNHDA and SQIVND. There are 15 amino acids in the CDR3, from cysteine to phenylalanine inclusive. Only the CDR3 DNA is retained, 45 bases long and in frame from the first base. V lost 4 bases and J lost 7 bases, and the count of bases not matched to a germline gene is 7. These data belong to a study of blood T cell repertoires in COVID-19 (dated by TCRdb to about 2020). Context from the whole study: Samples covering the acute and convalescent phases of COVID-19 were provided by collaborators in the United States, Italy and Spain. The material from the prospective study consisted of cDNA or gDNA derived from T cells, B-cell-depleted T cells, or PBMCs. Subjects who had been exposed to COVID-19, were actively infected with it, or had recovered from it provided the deeply sampled blood TCRbeta repertoires that made up the dataset. The repertoires were made available in a free public database intended to serve as a resource for research on the immune response to SARS-CoV-2. Samples came from the ongoing ImmuneRACE study (first 160 participants) plus 1,254 subjects from 6 global collaborators. Nearly every sample came with metadata listing a de-identified subject ID, COVID-19 status, age in years and sex. Where available, HLA class I and class II types were taken from metadata supplied by the sample provider and were not determined by assay-based typing. Study-wide findings and limitations: How much clinical and demographic metadata was included differed by source and by participant, and the metadata was provided uncurated.

Each collaborating institution followed its own protocols to collect whole blood in K2EDTA tubes. Collaborator samples were shipped for TCRbeta analysis as frozen whole blood, isolated PBMCs, or DNA extracted from either sample type. TCRbeta CDR3 regions were amplified from genomic DNA using the immunoSEQ Assay, a bias-controlled multiplex PCR. The study's own analysis went as follows. The number of nucleated cells in each sample was estimated from the amplification of reference gene primers within the assay. Sequence reads were collapsed and filtered to measure the absolute abundance of every unique TCRbeta CDR3 rearrangement. For each sample, productive Simpson clonality was calculated by taking the square root of Simpson's diversity index across productive rearrangements. TCRdb provides this immuneACCESS table in a form limited to in-frame rearrangements. Some clones are lacking; in checked studies, under half of them reflect an unresolved V gene, and why the rest are absent is not known. V and J calls and clone size are those listed in that table; D and trimming were worked out from the DNA. The sample has under 300,000 clones on record, 86% of them singletons. Of the sample, about 12% falls within the top ten clones.

The TCR comes from a man aged 80 or over with acute or convalescent COVID-19. Material: peripheral blood. The sequence links TRBV19 to TRBJ2-1, with TRBD2 identical over 10 junction bases. CDR3 sequence: CASSTSGLAFNEQFF. The nucleotides read TGTGCCAGTAGTACTTCGGGACTAGCGTTTAATGAGCAGTTCTTC.